Following are 11 T cell receptor beta chains from one sample sequenced in a study of CXCR3-negative and CXCR3-positive naive CD8 T cells. Libraries were UMI-labeled 5' RACE TRB cDNA. TCRdb reprocessed the 5' RACE reads, keeping one entry per CDR3 protein, no DNA. The sample has about 62,000 distinct CDR3 sequences. Material: naive CXCR3- CD8+ T cells from blood. Subset meaning: CD45RO-CCR7+CD27+CD95- naive CD8+ T cells lacking CXCR3 (TNR3-). Receptors were obtained from a human donor in good health. Some clones in this sample may be carry-over from other donors' samples.

The rearrangement joins TRBV28 to TRBJ1-2; checking the TCRdb D call of TRBD1 is not possible without DNA. The CDR3 contains 15 residues. Germline values: CDR1 MDHEN, CDR2 SYDVKM. The CDR3 sequence is CASSRGDREIYGYTF.

The gene calls are TRBV28 and TRBJ2-2; the D call of TRBD1 rests on TCRdb alone, since no DNA is present to check it. The germline CDR1 and CDR2 sequences are MDHEN and SYDVKM. The CDR3 runs 19 residues. Here the CDR3 reads CASTLRLPGQMLNTGELFF.

The V and J genes are TRBV5-1 and TRBJ2-1; TCRdb's assignment of TRBD1 cannot be checked, as there is no DNA. The CDR3 totals 14 residues. Germline CDR1 reads SGHRS; CDR2 reads YFSETQ. The CDR3 reads CASSPGTDYNEQFF. The whole variable domain, filled in from reference TRBV5-1 and TRBJ2-1, reads KAGVTQTPRYLIKTRGQQVTLSCSPISGHRSVSWYQQTPGQGLQFLFEYFSETQRNKGNFPGRFSGRQFSNSRSEMNVSTLELGDSALYLCASSPGTDYNEQFFGPGTRLTVL.

V usage is TRBV12-3 or TRBV12-4 and J usage is TRBJ2-1; there is no DNA to check the TCRdb D call of TRBD1. The CDR3 totals 16 residues. The CDR3 is CASNRPGQLSYNEQFF.

J is TRBJ2-3 and V is TRBV7-2; the D call from TCRdb, TRBD2, cannot be confirmed without DNA. This CDR3 is built from 16 residues. Germline V gene data show CDR1 as SGHTA and CDR2 as FQGNSA. The CDR3 region is CASSLGPRGGADTQYF.

The CDR3 is CASSTRQGILNGYTF. The chain has TRBV4-3 and TRBJ1-2; there is no DNA to check the TCRdb D call of TRBD1. The germline gives CDR1 LGHNA, CDR2 YSLEER. The CDR3 consists of 15 residues.

The rearrangement links TRBV20-1 to TRBJ2-5; TCRdb returns TRBD1, unconfirmable since there is no DNA. This CDR3 region has 14 residues. CDR1 is DFQATT and CDR2 is SNEGSKA in the germline V gene (reference sequence). CDR3 sequence: CSALSGSYQETQYF.

The chain combines TRBV11-3 with TRBJ1-1; with no DNA, the TCRdb D assignment of TRBD1 cannot be verified. Germline V gives CDR1 SGHNT, CDR2 YENEEA. The CDR3 consists of 16 residues. The CDR3 loop is CASSSEEVGTTTEAFF.

This chain links TRBV4-3 with TRBJ2-7. The CDR3 totals 14 residues. Germline assignment: CDR1 LGHNA and CDR2 YSLEER. The CDR3 protein is CASSQAGVSYEQYF.

The V and J genes are TRBV7-9 and TRBJ1-3; lacking DNA, the TRBD1 call made by TCRdb goes unchecked. This CDR3 is 15 amino acids long. In germline, CDR1 is SEHNR, CDR2 FQNEAQ (reference sequence). The chain's CDR3 is CASSPPGGPEDTIYF.

Judged by frequency, this clonotype is medium-sized. The chain combines TRBV6-5 with TRBJ2-1; the D call from TCRdb, TRBD2, cannot be confirmed without DNA. CDR3 length equals 18 residues. The germline CDR1 and CDR2 sequences are MNHEY and SVGAGI. The CDR3 sequence: CASSYSQLAGSDSNEQFF.